Each of the 7 T cell receptor beta chains below was sequenced from the same sample in a study of T cells in Graves' hyperthyroidism and ophthalmopathy. Amplified TCR beta CDR3 regions came from RNA transcripts. HTBI primers were the set used in a first-round RT-PCR of the TCR CDR3. One entry per CDR3 protein results from TCRdb running MiXCR on the multiplex PCR reads. The table includes hundreds of thousands of distinct CDR3 sequences, 38% detected once. Sequenced input: blood. These TCRs come from a man younger than 35 with Graves' hyperthyroidism.

The V gene is TRBV20-1, the J gene TRBJ1-2, with TRBD1 matching over 11 bases. The CDR3 has 13 residues. Germline CDR1 and CDR2: DFQATT and SNEGSKA (reference sequence). J gave up 3 bases and V 6 bases, and 3 bases lay outside the gene matches. The CDR3 nucleotides read TGCAGTGCCCCGGGACAGGGGGACTATGGCTACACCTTC. This encodes CSAPGQGDYGYTF.

In its sample, this clonotype was seen many times. This rearrangement joins TRBV10-2 to TRBJ2-7; 10 bases are a match to TRBD2. The CDR3 covers 13 residues. V gave up 6 bases and J gave up 5 bases; unmatched junction bases: 4. Germline-derived CDR1 and CDR2 are WSHSY and SAAADI. The CDR3 is CASRVGLANEQYF. The CDR3 DNA sequence: TGCGCCAGCAGAGTGGGACTAGCGAACGAGCAGTACTTC.

This clonotype appeared a few times. CDR3 in DNA: TGTGCCAGCAGCTCGGGACAGGGCTTTGTTGAGACCCAGTACTTC. This translates into CASSSGQGFVETQYF. The chain carries TRBV7-9 and TRBJ2-5; 9 bases map to TRBD1. There are 15 residues in the CDR3. CDR1 is SEHNR, CDR2 FQNEAQ, per germline (reference sequence). V trimming: 4 bases; J trimming: 5 bases; junction bases outside the gene matches: 8.

This chain joins TRBV19 and TRBJ2-7, with TRBD1 matching 7 bases. The CDR3 loop spans 15 amino acids. The ends lost 3 bases at V and 3 bases at J; junction bases unmatched: 8. The germline CDR1 and CDR2 sequences are LNHDA and SQIVND (reference sequence). The CDR3 spells CASSMGTGAGYEQYF. The CDR3 DNA follows: TGTGCCAGTAGTATGGGTACAGGGGCAGGCTACGAGCAGTACTTC.

In its sample, this clonotype was seen many times. One end of the junction does not line up with germline, which may come from a read error. The rearrangement uses TRBV2 and TRBJ2-7, with 7 bases identical to TRBD1. The CDR3 spans 13 residues. Germline CDR1 reads SNHLY; CDR2 reads FYNNEI. The CDR3 sequence: CASSEQGAYEQYF. Here the CDR3 DNA reads TGCGCCAGCAGTGAGCAGGGGGCCTACGAGCAGTACTTC.

The rearrangement links TRBV4-1 to TRBJ2-7; possibly TRBD2 for D (6 bases). The CDR3 covers 16 residues. V was trimmed by 0 bases and J by 3 bases, leaving 15 bases between them. Germline V gene lookup returns CDR1 MGHRA and CDR2 YSYEKL. Here the CDR3 DNA reads TGCGCCAGCAGCCAAGAGGAATCGGCGGGGTTCTACGAGCAGTACTTC. It yields the protein CASSQEESAGFYEQYF.

The chain links TRBV7-9 to TRBJ2-2; 7 nucleotides match TRBD2. CDR3 length equals 16 residues. V shed 5 bases, J shed 3 bases, and the junction held 9 bases outside the gene matches. CDR1 is SEHNR, CDR2 FQNEAQ, per germline (reference sequence). The CDR3 DNA sequence: TGTGCCAGCAGCCCCCCCAGCGGGGCCCACACCGGGGAGCTGTTTTTT. Translating gives CASSPPSGAHTGELFF.